This T cell receptor beta chain was found in a study of response to subunit inactivated influenza vaccine. Per the germline V gene, CDR1 is SQVTM and CDR2 is ANQGSEA. CDR3 length: 11 amino acids. V was trimmed by 3 bases and J by 6 bases, leaving 9 bases between them. The study's findings and limits: Only a handful of new T cells, the authors suggested, are recruited with each seasonal influenza vaccination.

This clonotype has a handful of counts. What it binds is not known. TCRdb redid the calling of the RT-PCR reads with MiXCR, one entry per CDR3 protein. The table shows roughly 570,000 distinct CDR3 sequences, with approximately 13% occurring only once. The chain combines TRBV29-1 with TRBJ2-7; maybe TRBD2 (5 bases). Source: PBMCs from blood, taken about 40 days after vaccination. This clonotype originated in a man aged 45-60 years who received an inactivated influenza vaccine. The CDR3 protein is CSVDTGVEQYF. The CDR3, as DNA: TGCAGCGTTGATACCGGGGTCGAGCAGTACTTC.